A single TCR beta chain is shown here with its context. Germline CDR1 and CDR2: LGHDT and YNNKEL (reference sequence). With 4 bases removed from V and 0 bases from J, the gap between germline ends came to 12 bases. The CDR3 contains 15 residues. These data are taken from a study of blood T cell repertoires in COVID-19. Study background: Sample material is recorded as cDNA or gDNA derived from T cells, B-cell-depleted T cells, or PBMCs.

Authors' data handling: Amplification of reference gene primers provided the estimated nucleated cell counts. Clones were sequenced by immunoSEQ multiplex PCR, and TCRdb holds only the in-frame ones, with some missing. That table supplies the V and J calls and clone size; D and trimming were determined from the DNA. This sample has roughly 280,000 clones; approximately 85% occur once, and the top ten carry 11%. The sample comprised peripheral blood. This TCR derives from a woman in her 70s with acute or convalescent COVID-19. V is TRBV3-1 (or the pseudogene TRBV3-2) and J is TRBJ1-1; D is unresolved. The CDR3 here is CASSPHLQVNTEAFF. CDR3 sequence (DNA): TGTGCCAGCAGCCCTCACCTTCAGGTGAACACTGAAGCTTTCTTT.